This is a list of T cell receptor beta chains from one sample in a study of cytomegalovirus exposure and HLA in healthy donors. Clones were read by immunoSEQ multiplex PCR, and TCRdb kept only the in-frame ones, dropping some. The sample contains approximately 100,000 clones, roughly 82% of which appear only once. Sequenced input: PBMCs. The receptor set was obtained from a man aged 45-65 years in good health and CMV-seronegative. The CDR3 runs from the conserved cysteine through the conserved F or W. The order of the fields is CDR3 DNA, CDR3 protein, clone size, J gene, D gene, V gene. D genes are given only for firm matches. Clone size is shown for a subset of rows, as once, few, many or a class of expanded clone.

DNA: TGTGCCAGCAGTTTCCGACAGGGTCGTGGTGCGCAGTATTTT
CDR3: CASSFRQGRGAQYF
size: -
J: TRBJ2-3
D: TRBD1
V: TRBV28

DNA: TGTGCCAGCATCGGACAGGGGATAAATGAGCAGTTCTTC
CDR3: CASIGQGINEQFF
size: -
J: TRBJ2-1
D: TRBD1
V: TRBV28

DNA: TGTGCCAGCAGTCGGTCTAGCGGGGGATACAATGAGCAGTTCTTC
CDR3: CASSRSSGGYNEQFF
size: -
J: TRBJ2-1
D: TRBD2
V: TRBV5-5

DNA: TGCGCCAGCAGCCAAGACATAGCGGGAGTTTTGGAGACCCAGTACTTC
CDR3: CASSQDIAGVLETQYF
size: -
J: TRBJ2-5
D: TRBD2
V: TRBV4-1

DNA: TGTGCCAGTAGTTCGGACACCGTTAACTATGGCTACACCTTC
CDR3: CASSSDTVNYGYTF
size: few
J: TRBJ1-2
D: -
V: TRBV19

DNA: TGTGCCAGCAGTTTAGCGGGGGGGCGCAATGAGCAGTTCTTC
CDR3: CASSLAGGRNEQFF
size: few
J: TRBJ2-1
D: TRBD2
V: TRBV28

DNA: TGTGCCAGCTCACCGGGACAGAATTCACCCCTCCACTTT
CDR3: CASSPGQNSPLHF
size: -
J: TRBJ1-6
D: TRBD1
V: TRBV18

DNA: TGTGCCAGCAGTGAGAGGGTCGGACTAGCGGGGGGTTCCTACAATGAGCAGTTCTTC
CDR3: CASSERVGLAGGSYNEQFF
size: -
J: TRBJ2-1
D: TRBD2
V: TRBV2

DNA: TGTGCCAGCGGCACTCCAACAGGGGCCTCTGGAAACACCATATATTTT
CDR3: CASGTPTGASGNTIYF
size: -
J: TRBJ1-3
D: TRBD1
V: TRBV9

DNA: TGCAGCGTCCGGACAACCATTTTAACGAATGAGCAGTTCTTC
CDR3: CSVRTTILTNEQFF
size: -
J: TRBJ2-1
D: -
V: TRBV29-1

DNA: TGTGCCAGCAGCCCCCAGGGAGCGGGACGTCACAATGAGCAGTTCTTC
CDR3: CASSPQGAGRHNEQFF
size: few
J: TRBJ2-1
D: TRBD2
V: TRBV7-9

DNA: TGTGCCAGCAGTTACTCGGGGCGGGGGGACTACGAGCAGTACTTC
CDR3: CASSYSGRGDYEQYF
size: -
J: TRBJ2-7
D: TRBD2
V: TRBV6-5

DNA: TGTGCCAGCAATCCCCAGGGTTTGAATTATTCACCCCTCCACTTT
CDR3: CASNPQGLNYSPLHF
size: -
J: TRBJ1-6
D: -
V: TRBV2

DNA: TGTGCCAGCGGGGCGGGGGGAGGGAATGAGCAGTTCTTC
CDR3: CASGAGGGNEQFF
size: -
J: TRBJ2-1
D: TRBD2
V: TRBV6-6

DNA: TGTTCCAGCAGCCTCCGCGGGAGCCCACAAGAGACCCAGTACTTC
CDR3: CSSSLRGSPQETQYF
size: -
J: TRBJ2-5
D: TRBD2
V: TRBV7-9

DNA: TGTGCCAGCATATCCGGGACAGGGGGCGCGAGGTACACTGAAGCTTTCTTT
CDR3: CASISGTGGARYTEAFF
size: -
J: TRBJ1-1
D: TRBD1
V: TRBV28

DNA: TGTGCCTGGAATGGGGCTATTGCGAACACTGAAGCTTTCTTT
CDR3: CAWNGAIANTEAFF
size: -
J: TRBJ1-1
D: -
V: TRBV30

DNA: TGCGCCAGCAGCTTGGGGACAGTGAACACCGGGGAGCTGTTTTTT
CDR3: CASSLGTVNTGELFF
size: -
J: TRBJ2-2
D: -
V: TRBV5-1

DNA: TGTGCCAGCAGCTCCTATCAATCACCTGTCAATGAGCAGTTCTTC
CDR3: CASSSYQSPVNEQFF
size: -
J: TRBJ2-1
D: -
V: TRBV7-9

DNA: TGTGCCAGCAGTGCCCACATGCAAGAGACCCAGTACTTC
CDR3: CASSAHMQETQYF
size: -
J: TRBJ2-5
D: -
V: TRBV6-4

DNA: TGTGCCAGCCATAAGGCTAGCTACAATGAGCAGTTCTTC
CDR3: CASHKASYNEQFF
size: once
J: TRBJ2-1
D: -
V: TRBV28

DNA: TGCAGCGTTGCCACGGACAGTTACGAGCAGTACTTC
CDR3: CSVATDSYEQYF
size: -
J: TRBJ2-7
D: -
V: TRBV29-1

DNA: TGCGCCAGCAGCTTGGAATCGGGAGGGGGTGGTGAGCAGTTCTTC
CDR3: CASSLESGGGGEQFF
size: -
J: TRBJ2-1
D: TRBD2
V: TRBV5-1

DNA: TGTGCCAGCAGCGCTGGGGGGGGAGTAGCCCTCCACTTT
CDR3: CASSAGGGVALHF
size: -
J: TRBJ1-6
D: -
V: TRBV6-6

DNA: TGTGCCAGCAATACCAGGGGCCCCGGAAGGGAGCAGTACTTC
CDR3: CASNTRGPGREQYF
size: few
J: TRBJ2-7
D: -
V: TRBV28

DNA: TGTGCCAGCGGTGAACAGGGGGCGGGCACTGAAGCTTTCTTT
CDR3: CASGEQGAGTEAFF
size: -
J: TRBJ1-1
D: TRBD1
V: TRBV6-5

DNA: TGTGCCACTGACAGCCCAAATGAAAAACTGTTTTTT
CDR3: CATDSPNEKLFF
size: -
J: TRBJ1-4
D: -
V: TRBV30

DNA: TGTGCCAGCAGCTTTTCCGGTAGCACAGATACGCAGTATTTT
CDR3: CASSFSGSTDTQYF
size: -
J: TRBJ2-3
D: -
V: TRBV5-6

DNA: TGTGCCAGCAGTGAAATCGTTAACTATGGCTACACCTTC
CDR3: CASSEIVNYGYTF
size: once
J: TRBJ1-2
D: -
V: TRBV6-1

DNA: TGTGCCAGCAGCTACGGGGGGCTTGGCTACACCTTC
CDR3: CASSYGGLGYTF
size: -
J: TRBJ1-2
D: -
V: TRBV5-5

DNA: TGCGCCAGCAGTCCCGGGACTAGAGTATTCCATGAGCAGTTCTTC
CDR3: CASSPGTRVFHEQFF
size: -
J: TRBJ2-1
D: TRBD2
V: TRBV4-3

DNA: TGTGCCTGGAGCCCCCCGCCCGGGGTTAACTATGGCTACACCTTC
CDR3: CAWSPPPGVNYGYTF
size: -
J: TRBJ1-2
D: -
V: TRBV30

DNA: TGTGCCAGCAGTACGGGGGGAGGGTACACTGAAGCTTTCTTT
CDR3: CASSTGGGYTEAFF
size: -
J: TRBJ1-1
D: -
V: TRBV2

DNA: TGCGCCAGCAGCCAAGATAGCGTCAGGGGAAAAGCTTTCTTT
CDR3: CASSQDSVRGKAFF
size: few
J: TRBJ1-1
D: -
V: TRBV4-1

DNA: TGTGCCAGTAGTATCCCCGGGGGGGGCAATGAGCAGTTCTTC
CDR3: CASSIPGGGNEQFF
size: -
J: TRBJ2-1
D: TRBD2
V: TRBV19

DNA: TGTGCCAGCAGTTTAAGGGGTACAGGGGTGACATACAATGAGCAGTTCTTC
CDR3: CASSLRGTGVTYNEQFF
size: -
J: TRBJ2-1
D: TRBD1
V: TRBV27

DNA: TGTGCCAGTTGGACAGGACAAGGCGAGCAGTACTTC
CDR3: CASWTGQGEQYF
size: -
J: TRBJ2-7
D: TRBD1
V: TRBV28

DNA: TGTGCCAGCTCACGGGACAGGGCGAACACTGAAGCTTTCTTT
CDR3: CASSRDRANTEAFF
size: -
J: TRBJ1-1
D: TRBD1
V: TRBV18

DNA: TGTGCCAGCAGCCCCAGTACACAGGGGGCTGGTTGGGAAGCTTTCTTT
CDR3: CASSPSTQGAGWEAFF
size: -
J: TRBJ1-1
D: TRBD1
V: TRBV11-3

DNA: TGTGCCAGCAGCGACTTCGGGACTGCTAGAAACACCGGGGAGCTGTTTTTT
CDR3: CASSDFGTARNTGELFF
size: -
J: TRBJ2-2
D: -
V: TRBV14

DNA: TGTGCCAGCAGCCCGACAGGGGATTACGAAAAACTGTTTTTT
CDR3: CASSPTGDYEKLFF
size: -
J: TRBJ1-4
D: TRBD1
V: TRBV5-5

DNA: TGTGCCAGCACCCAGGGGCCTACAACTAATGAAAAACTGTTTTTT
CDR3: CASTQGPTTNEKLFF
size: few
J: TRBJ1-4
D: -
V: TRBV6-1

DNA: TGTGCCAGCAGACTAGCGGTCCAGGGGGAGACCCAGTACTTC
CDR3: CASRLAVQGETQYF
size: once
J: TRBJ2-5
D: TRBD2
V: TRBV7-2

DNA: TGTGCCAGCTCACCAGACGGCCGGGGGACCCAGTACTTC
CDR3: CASSPDGRGTQYF
size: -
J: TRBJ2-5
D: -
V: TRBV18

DNA: TGTTCCAGCAGCTTAGCCGAGTGGGGGCATGAGGATACGCAGTATTTT
CDR3: CSSSLAEWGHEDTQYF
size: -
J: TRBJ2-3
D: -
V: TRBV7-9